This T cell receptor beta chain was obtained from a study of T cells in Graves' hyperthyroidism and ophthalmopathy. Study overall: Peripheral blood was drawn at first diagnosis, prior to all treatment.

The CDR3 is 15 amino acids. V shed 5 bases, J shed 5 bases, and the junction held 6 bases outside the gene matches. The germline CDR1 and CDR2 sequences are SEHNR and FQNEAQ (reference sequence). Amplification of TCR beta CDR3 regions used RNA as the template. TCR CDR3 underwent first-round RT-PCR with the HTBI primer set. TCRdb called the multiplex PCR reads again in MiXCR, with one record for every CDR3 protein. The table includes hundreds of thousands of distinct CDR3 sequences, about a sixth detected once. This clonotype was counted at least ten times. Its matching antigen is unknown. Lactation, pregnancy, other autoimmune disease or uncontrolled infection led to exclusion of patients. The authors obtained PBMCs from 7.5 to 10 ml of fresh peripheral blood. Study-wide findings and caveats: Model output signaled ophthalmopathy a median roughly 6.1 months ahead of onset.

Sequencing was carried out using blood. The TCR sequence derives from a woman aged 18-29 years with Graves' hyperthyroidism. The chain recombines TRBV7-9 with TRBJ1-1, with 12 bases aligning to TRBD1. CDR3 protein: CASSRDRGRLTEAFF. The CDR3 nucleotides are TGTGCCAGCAGCCGGGACAGGGGGCGTTTGACTGAAGCTTTCTTT. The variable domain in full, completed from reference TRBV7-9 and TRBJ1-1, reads DTGVSQNPRHKITKRGQNVTFRCDPISEHNRLYWYRQTLGQGPEFLTYFQNEAQLEKSRLLSDRFSAERPKGSFSTLEIQRTEQGDSAMYLCASSRDRGRLTEAFFGQGTRLTVV.